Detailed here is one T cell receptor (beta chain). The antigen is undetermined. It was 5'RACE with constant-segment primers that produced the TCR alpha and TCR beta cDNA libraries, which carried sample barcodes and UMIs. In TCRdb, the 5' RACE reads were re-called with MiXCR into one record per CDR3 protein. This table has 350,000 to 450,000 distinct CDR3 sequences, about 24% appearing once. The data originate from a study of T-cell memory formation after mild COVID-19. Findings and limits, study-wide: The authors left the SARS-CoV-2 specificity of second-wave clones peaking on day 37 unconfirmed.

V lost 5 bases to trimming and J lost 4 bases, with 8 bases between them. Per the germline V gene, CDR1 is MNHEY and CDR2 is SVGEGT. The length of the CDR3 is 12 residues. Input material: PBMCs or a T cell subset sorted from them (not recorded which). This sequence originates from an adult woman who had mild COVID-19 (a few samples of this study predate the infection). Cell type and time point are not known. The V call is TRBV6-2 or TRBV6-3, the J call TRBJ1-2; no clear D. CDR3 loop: CASSSQPYGYTF. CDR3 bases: TGTGCCAGCAGTAGTCAACCCTATGGCTACACCTTC.